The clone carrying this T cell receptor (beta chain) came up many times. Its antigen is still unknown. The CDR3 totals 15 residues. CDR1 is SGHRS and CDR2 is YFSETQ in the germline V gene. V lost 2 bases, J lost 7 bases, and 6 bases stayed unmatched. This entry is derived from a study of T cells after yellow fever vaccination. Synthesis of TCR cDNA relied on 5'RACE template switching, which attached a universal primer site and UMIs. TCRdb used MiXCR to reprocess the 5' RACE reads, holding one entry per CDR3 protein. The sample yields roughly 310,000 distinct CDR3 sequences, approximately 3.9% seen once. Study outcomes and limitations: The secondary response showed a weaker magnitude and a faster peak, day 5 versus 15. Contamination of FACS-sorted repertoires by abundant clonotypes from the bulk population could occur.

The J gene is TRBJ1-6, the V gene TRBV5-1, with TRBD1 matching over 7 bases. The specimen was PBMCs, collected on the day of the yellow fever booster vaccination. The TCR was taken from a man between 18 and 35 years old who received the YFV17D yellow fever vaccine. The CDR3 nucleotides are TGCGCCAGCAGCTTTCAGACAGGGACAAATTCACCCCTCCACTTT. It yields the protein CASSFQTGTNSPLHF.